Below, 22 T cell receptor beta chains from the same sample are listed, as sequenced in a study of T cell repertoires in cytomegalovirus infection. TCRdb independently ran MiXCR on the reads; one entry per CDR3 protein. The sample holds under 600,000 distinct CDR3 sequences, 15% to 20% seen once. Material: CD8+ T cells from PBMCs. The source of these receptors is a human donor in good health (CMV status not recorded). Some clones in this sample may be carry-over from other donors' samples.

This clonotype was picked up a small number of times. The chain couples TRBV14 to TRBJ2-1; TRBD2 agrees at 7 bases. This CDR3 comprises 16 residues. Germline-derived CDR1 and CDR2 are SGHDN and FVKESK. V dropped 3 bases and J dropped 9; count of bases not matched to a gene: 14. CDR3 residues: CASSHTSGIARVEQFF. In nucleotides, the CDR3 is TGTGCCAGCAGCCATACCAGCGGGATCGCCCGGGTTGAGCAGTTCTTC.

This clonotype was detected ten times or more. This rearrangement joins TRBV7-9 to TRBJ2-1; TRBD1 agrees at 8 bases. The CDR3 length is 16 residues. V trimming: 1 base; J trimming: 9 bases; junction bases outside the gene matches: 11. In germline, CDR1 is SEHNR, CDR2 FQNEAQ (reference sequence). CDR3 loop: CASSLVGQGKDLEQFF. The CDR3 DNA sequence: TGTGCCAGCAGCTTAGTCGGACAGGGAAAGGATCTTGAGCAGTTCTTC.

This clonotype came up many times. The chain joins TRBV4-1 to TRBJ2-1, with D unresolved. Trimming left V 0 bases short and J 4 bases short, with 7 bases between. CDR1 is MGHRA, CDR2 YSYEKL, per germline. The CDR3 extends over 14 amino acids. The CDR3 DNA reads TGCGCCAGCAGCCAAGACAGAACTTACAATGAGCAGTTCTTC. This translates into CASSQDRTYNEQFF.

The chain is built from TRBV7-3 and TRBJ2-5, with D possibly being TRBD2 (6 bases). The CDR3 is 15 residues long. Germline lookup yields CDR1 SGHTA and CDR2 FQGTGA. V lost 5 bases and J 2 bases, leaving 15 bases between the germline ends. In DNA, the CDR3 is TGTGCCAGCAGCCTCTACGGAGGGGTTCAAGAGACCCAGTACTTC. It encodes CASSLYGGVQETQYF.

This clonotype was recorded a few times. V and J are TRBV30 and TRBJ1-1, with TRBD1 as a possible D gene (6 bases). The CDR3 length is 13 residues. Trimming took off 0 bases at V and 1 base at J, with 6 bases between the two ends. Germline assignment: CDR1 GTSNPN and CDR2 SVGIG (reference sequence). The CDR3 coding sequence is TGTGCCTGGAGTGTAGGGGGGAACACTGAAGCTTTCTTT. Translation: CAWSVGGNTEAFF.

This clonotype was observed a handful of times. V usage is TRBV4-1 and J usage is TRBJ2-2; 7 nucleotides line up with TRBD2. V lost 1 base, J lost 0 bases, and 2 bases stayed unmatched. This CDR3 has 16 residues. Germline V gene data show CDR1 as MGHRA and CDR2 as YSYEKL. CDR3: CASSQAGGANTGELFF. The CDR3 DNA sequence: TGCGCCAGCAGCCAAGCGGGGGGTGCGAACACCGGGGAGCTGTTTTTT.

This clonotype occurred many times. The J gene is TRBJ2-4, the V gene TRBV12-3 or TRBV12-4; 8 positions agree with TRBD1. This CDR3 contains 16 residues. Germline trimming cut 5 bases from V and 1 base from J; bases unmatched to any gene: 7. CDR3 coding DNA: TGTGCCAGCAGTATGGACAGGGCGGGGGCCAAAAACATTCAGTACTTC. This translates into CASSMDRAGAKNIQYF.

This clonotype was detected a few times. This sequence joins TRBV28 and TRBJ2-2, with 7 positions matching TRBD1. This CDR3 has 14 residues. Germline-derived CDR1 and CDR2 are MDHEN and SYDVKM. V shed 4 bases, J shed 3 bases, and the junction held 2 bases outside the gene matches. In DNA form, the CDR3 reads TGTGCCAGCAGTTCTAGGGGGCACACCGGGGAGCTGTTTTTT. It is translated as CASSSRGHTGELFF.

This clonotype was recorded a few times. The rearrangement links TRBV29-1 to TRBJ2-1, with D perhaps matching TRBD1 or TRBD2 (6 bases each). This CDR3 has 12 residues. V was pared by 3 bases and J by 10 bases, with 13 bases between. Germline V gene lookup returns CDR1 SQVTM and CDR2 ANQGSEA. In nucleotides, the CDR3 is TGCAGCGTTGAGGGAGGACAGCCCGAGCAGTTCTTC. Translation gives CSVEGGQPEQFF.

This clonotype was counted ten times or more. V usage is TRBV6-1 and J usage is TRBJ1-6; 9 nucleotides line up with TRBD1. V lost 6 bases to trimming and J lost 9 bases; unmatched junction nucleotides: 6. Germline CDR1 is MNHNS and CDR2 is SASEGT. The CDR3 covers 14 residues. CDR3 sequence reads: CASRLTGGGSPLHF. CDR3 DNA: TGTGCCAGCAGGCTGACAGGGGGAGGTTCACCCCTCCACTTT.

The sample holds many counts of this clonotype. This chain links TRBV7-8 with TRBJ1-4; D is possibly TRBD1 (5 bases). V dropped 4 bases and J dropped 0 bases, with 15 bases sitting between them. The CDR3 has 17 amino acids. Germline assignment: CDR1 SGHVS and CDR2 FQNEAQ. This chain's CDR3 is CASSSASLQATNEKLFF. The DNA of the CDR3 is TGTGCCAGCAGCTCAGCCTCCTTACAGGCAACTAATGAAAAACTGTTTTTT.

This clonotype was picked up many times. The chain combines TRBV27 with TRBJ2-7; 8 nucleotides match TRBD2. CDR1 and CDR2 (germline): MNHEY, SMNVEV (reference sequence). Trimming cost V 6 bases and J 0 bases; bases outside gene matches: 7. The CDR3 is 15 residues long. CDR3 nucleotides: TGTGCCAGCAGCCCGACTAGCGATTCCTCCTACGAGCAGTACTTC. Translated, it gives CASSPTSDSSYEQYF.

In regard to this clonotype: A much larger clone lies one base from this, so it may be a read error. The chain combines TRBV7-6 with TRBJ2-7; 10 nucleotides match TRBD2. Trimming removed 5 bases from V and 2 bases from J; junction bases left unmatched: 6. The length of the CDR3 is 15 residues. Germline V gene data show CDR1 as SGHVS and CDR2 as FNYEAQ. CDR3 sequence (DNA): TGTGCCAGCAGCCCCCCTAGCGGGAGCGCCTACGAGCAGTACTTC. It codes for CASSPPSGSAYEQYF.

The rearrangement uses TRBV20-1 and TRBJ2-3; the D gene is possibly TRBD2 (5 bases). Germline V CDR1 and CDR2: DFQATT, SNEGSKA (reference sequence). V was trimmed by 1 base and J by 6 bases, leaving 17 bases between them. This CDR3 spans 15 amino acids. The CDR3 DNA reads TGCAGTGCTAGAGTAACGGACCCACGGGGTGATACGCAGTATTTT. Encoded protein: CSARVTDPRGDTQYF.

In regard to this clonotype: A much larger clone lies a single base off, so this may be a read error. This chain joins TRBV11-2 and TRBJ1-1; D perhaps matches TRBD1 (6 bases). The CDR3 contains 15 residues. The V end was cut by 4 bases, the J end by 11 bases, with 23 bases between. The germline gives CDR1 SGHAT, CDR2 FQNNGV. CDR3 bases: TGTGCCAGCAGCTCCGCGGGACATGGGAGATTTTGGGCTTTCTTT. As protein: CASSSAGHGRFWAFF.

The chain carries TRBV28 and TRBJ2-1; 10 nucleotides match TRBD1. Trimming cost V 5 bases and J 6 bases; bases outside gene matches: 10. Germline V gene lookup returns CDR1 MDHEN and CDR2 SYDVKM. The CDR3 consists of 16 residues. The CDR3 coding sequence is TGTGCCAGCAGTCCCACGGGACAGGGGCCGACCAATGAGCAGTTCTTC. Protein sequence: CASSPTGQGPTNEQFF.

This clonotype was counted many times. The V and J genes are TRBV12-3 or TRBV12-4 and TRBJ1-6; no firm D call. The CDR3 spans 16 residues. V was trimmed by 2 bases and J by 7 bases, leaving 15 bases between them. The CDR3 DNA follows: TGTGCCAGCAGTTTATCCTGGGAATCGGGGAATTCACCCCTCCACTTT. Its protein is CASSLSWESGNSPLHF.

This clonotype was recorded at least ten times. V usage is TRBV6-5 and J usage is TRBJ1-1; 7 bases align to TRBD1. V was clipped by 6 bases and J by 2 bases; unmatched bases: 6. Looked up from germline, CDR1 is MNHEY and CDR2 is SVGAGI. The CDR3 totals 14 residues. The CDR3 sequence: CASRIRGLNTEAFF. DNA for the CDR3: TGTGCCAGCAGGATTAGGGGGCTAAACACTGAAGCTTTCTTT.

This clonotype was counted a few times. This chain joins TRBV5-4 and TRBJ1-1; 11 bases match TRBD1. The V gene end was trimmed by 5 bases and the J gene end by 1 base; junction bases not matched to a gene: 10. The germline CDR1 and CDR2 sequences are SGHNT and YYREEE (reference sequence). This CDR3 region has 17 residues. The CDR3 DNA sequence: TGTGCCAGCAGTCCCCGCCCGGGACAGGGGGGGAACACTGAAGCTTTCTTT. It yields the protein CASSPRPGQGGNTEAFF.

This clonotype has only a few counts. This chain joins TRBV11-2 and TRBJ2-7; possibly TRBD1 for D (6 bases). The CDR3 runs 15 residues. Germline-derived CDR1 and CDR2 are SGHAT and FQNNGV. V was pared by 5 bases and J by 8 bases, with 22 bases between. DNA for the CDR3: TGTGCCAGCAGCCCCCCGAGGGGCAGGGGAGATAAGCAGTACTTC. The encoded protein is CASSPPRGRGDKQYF.

This clonotype occurred a few times. The chain has TRBV19 and TRBJ2-2, with TRBD1 matching over 9 bases. Germline CDR1 reads LNHDA; CDR2 reads SQIVND (reference sequence). This CDR3 region has 15 residues. With 0 bases clipped from V and 5 bases from J, the junction kept 1 base outside the gene matches. CDR3 DNA: TGTGCCAGTAGTATAGAGGACAGGGGAACCGGGGAGCTGTTTTTT. Translating gives CASSIEDRGTGELFF.

The V and J genes are TRBV12-5 and TRBJ2-7; 7 bases map to TRBD1. This CDR3 comprises 14 residues. Germline trimming cut 2 bases from V and 6 bases from J; bases unmatched to any gene: 7. Germline CDR1 is LGHNT and CDR2 is FRNRAP. The CDR3 DNA reads TGTGCTAGTGGTTTGACCTCCAGGGGGTTCGAGCAGTACTTC. This encodes CASGLTSRGFEQYF.